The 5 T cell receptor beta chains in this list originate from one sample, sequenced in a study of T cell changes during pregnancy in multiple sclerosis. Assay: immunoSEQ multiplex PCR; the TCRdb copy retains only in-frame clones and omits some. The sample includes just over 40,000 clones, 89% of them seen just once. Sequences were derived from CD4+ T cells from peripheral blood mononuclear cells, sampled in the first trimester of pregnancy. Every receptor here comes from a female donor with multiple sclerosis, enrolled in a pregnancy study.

The CDR3 region is CSVEPNKGDGYTF. The DNA of the CDR3 is TGCAGCGTTGAACCTAACAAGGGAGATGGCTACACCTTC. V is TRBV29-1 and J is TRBJ1-2; D is ambiguous. In germline, CDR1 is SQVTM, CDR2 ANQGSEA. CDR3 length: 13 residues. V was trimmed by 2 bases and J by 6 bases, leaving 13 bases between them.

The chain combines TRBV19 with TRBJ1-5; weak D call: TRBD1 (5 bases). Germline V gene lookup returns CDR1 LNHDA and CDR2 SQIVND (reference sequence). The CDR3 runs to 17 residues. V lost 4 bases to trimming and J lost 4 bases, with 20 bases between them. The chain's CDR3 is CASSNFASGLANQPQHF. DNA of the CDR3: TGTGCCAGTAGTAACTTTGCCTCAGGGTTGGCTAATCAGCCCCAGCATTTT.

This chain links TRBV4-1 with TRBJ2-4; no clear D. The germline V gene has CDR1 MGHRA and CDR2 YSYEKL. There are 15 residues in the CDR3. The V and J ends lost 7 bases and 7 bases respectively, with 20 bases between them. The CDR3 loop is CASTLTETPGNIQYF. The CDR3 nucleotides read TGCGCCAGCACCCTAACGGAGACTCCTGGGAACATTCAGTACTTC.

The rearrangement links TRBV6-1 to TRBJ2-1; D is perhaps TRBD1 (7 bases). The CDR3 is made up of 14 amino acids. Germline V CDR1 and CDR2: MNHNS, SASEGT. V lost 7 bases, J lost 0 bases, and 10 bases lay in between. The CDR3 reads CASTGGHSYNEQFF. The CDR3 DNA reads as TGTGCCAGCACAGGGGGGCACTCCTACAATGAGCAGTTCTTC.

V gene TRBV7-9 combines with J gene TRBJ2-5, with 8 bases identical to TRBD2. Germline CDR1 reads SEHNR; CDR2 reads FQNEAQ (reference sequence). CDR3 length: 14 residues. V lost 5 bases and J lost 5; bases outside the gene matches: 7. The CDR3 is CASSPGGAGETQYF. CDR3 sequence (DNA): TGTGCCAGCAGCCCCGGGGGGGCGGGGGAGACCCAGTACTTC.